This TCR beta chain is from a study of neurological immune-mediated disorders. Regarding the study as a whole: The expanded clones of different subjects shared no CDR3 amino acid sequences (suggesting private repertoires in all groups).

A single run covered 15-18 subjects with over 190 million TCR-beta sequences. One entry per CDR3 protein results from TCRdb running MiXCR on the 5' RACE reads. The sample includes about 24,000 distinct CDR3 sequences, roughly 13% of them seen just once. The time point here: technical triplicate 1. CD4+ or CD8+ T cells at a count of about a million served as input for the sorted libraries. This clonotype was seen ten or more times. Its target is unknown. Material: CD4+ T cells from blood. The clonotype comes from a female donor with HTLV-1-associated myelopathy (HAM/TSP).

DNA of the CDR3: TGTGCCAGCAGCCAAAGTGTTAGCCTCAATGAGCAGTTCTTC. This gives the protein CASSQSVSLNEQFF. The rearrangement links TRBV3-1 to TRBJ2-1; D not resolved. The germline V gene encodes CDR1 LGHDT and CDR2 YNNKEL (reference sequence). The CDR3 is 14 amino acids. V lost 2 bases to trimming and J lost 6 bases, with 11 bases between them.